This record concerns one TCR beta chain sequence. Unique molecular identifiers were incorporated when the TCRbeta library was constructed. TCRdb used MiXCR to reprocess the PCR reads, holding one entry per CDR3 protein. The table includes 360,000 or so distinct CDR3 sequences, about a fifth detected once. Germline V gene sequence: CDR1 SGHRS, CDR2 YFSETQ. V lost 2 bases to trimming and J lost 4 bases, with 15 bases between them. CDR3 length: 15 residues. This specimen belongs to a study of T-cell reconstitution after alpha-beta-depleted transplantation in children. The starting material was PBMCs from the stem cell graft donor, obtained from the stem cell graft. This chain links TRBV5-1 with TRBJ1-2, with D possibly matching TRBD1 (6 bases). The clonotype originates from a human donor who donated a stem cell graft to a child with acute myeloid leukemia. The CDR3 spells CASSFLAGTLYGYTF. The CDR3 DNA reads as TGCGCCAGCAGCTTTCTTGCCGGGACACTCTATGGCTACACCTTC.